The rows below give T cell receptor beta chains drawn from one sample of a study of T cells in Graves' hyperthyroidism and ophthalmopathy. Each CDR3 protein gets one entry after TCRdb re-called the multiplex PCR reads with MiXCR. The table lists nearly 600,000 distinct CDR3 sequences, over 11% of them singletons, with 5.8% in the top ten. The sample taken for sequencing was blood. These receptor sequences come from a woman aged 25 to 39 with Graves' hyperthyroidism that later progressed to Graves' ophthalmopathy. Each CDR3 is given with its conserved first and last residue. D genes are given only for firm matches. Size is stated for part of the rows, as once, few or many counts, or as a class when the clone is expanded.

TRBJ1-1 TRBV6-1 many TRBD1 11 TGTGCCAGCTACAGGGGCACTGAAGCTTTCTTT CASYRGTEAFF
TRBJ2-2 TRBV18 many - 17 TGTGCCAGCTCACCAGGGACACGGGGGACGAACACCGGGGAGCTGTTTTTT CASSPGTRGTNTGELFF
TRBJ2-7 TRBV12-3/TRBV12-4 many - 16 TGTGCCAGCAGTTTAGGGGCGCATCGAAACTCCTACGAGCAGTACTTC CASSLGAHRNSYEQYF
TRBJ2-7 TRBV6-1 - - 14 TGTGCCGGCAGTGCCCTGGACAGATTGTACGAGCAGTACTTC CAGSALDRLYEQYF
TRBJ2-7 TRBV27 many TRBD1 14 TGTGCCAGCAGCCTAACAGGGGGATGGGACGAGCAGTACTTC CASSLTGGWDEQYF
TRBJ2-7 TRBV28 - TRBD1 17 TGTGCCAGCACGGCTCCCACAGGGACAGGGGATTGGTACGAGCAGTACTTC CASTAPTGTGDWYEQYF
TRBJ2-5 TRBV28 many - 13 TGTGCCAGCAGTTTACAGGTCCGAGAGACCCAGTACTTC CASSLQVRETQYF
TRBJ2-7 TRBV4-1 - TRBD2 16 TGCGCCAGCAGCCAAGCGACTAGCGGGGGACCCTACGAGCAGTACTTC CASSQATSGGPYEQYF
TRBJ1-5 TRBV16 many - 15 TGTGCCAGCAGCCAATCCGCGTCAAGCAATCAGCCCCAGCATTTT CASSQSASSNQPQHF
TRBJ1-6 TRBV5-4 few - 16 TGTGCCAGCAGCTTGGGAGGCCGGGTGTCAAATTCACCCCTCCACTTT CASSLGGRVSNSPLHF
TRBJ2-7 TRBV28 few - 12 TGTGCCAGCAGTTTTGGGCTTTACGAGCAGTACTTC CASSFGLYEQYF
TRBJ2-7 TRBV19 many - 14 TGTGCCAGTAGTCTTGCAGAACTCTCCTACGAGCAGTACTTC CASSLAELSYEQYF
TRBJ1-4 TRBV27 - - 15 TGTGCCAGCAGTTTATTCCCAAAGGAGGAGGAAAAACTGTTTTTT CASSLFPKEEEKLFF
TRBJ2-7 TRBV11-2 many - 17 TGTGCCAGCAGCCGTCGCCCCGGTGCGGGAAGCTCCTACGAGCAGTACTTC CASSRRPGAGSSYEQYF
TRBJ1-4 TRBV3-1 many TRBD1 18 TGTGCCAGCAGCCGAATGACAGGGGGAGTTGCAACTAATGAAAAACTGTTTTTT CASSRMTGGVATNEKLFF
TRBJ2-7 TRBV19 - - 14 TGTGCCAGTAGTAAGGGCCAGAGTTTAGACGAGCAGTACTTC CASSKGQSLDEQYF
TRBJ2-1 TRBV20-1 few TRBD2 12 TGCAGTGCTAGACAAGTTGGGGGGAGGGCGTTCTTC CSARQVGGRAFF
TRBJ1-3 TRBV20-1 many - 15 TGCAGTGCTAGCGATCTTGCCCGCTCTGGAAACACCATATATTTT CSASDLARSGNTIYF
TRBJ1-1 TRBV20-1 many - 14 TGCAGTGCTACCTTACAGGGTATGGGCACTGAAGCTTTCTTT CSATLQGMGTEAFF
TRBJ1-1 TRBV12-5 few - 12 TGTGCTAGTGGAGTCGGGCCCCAAGAAGCTTTCTTT CASGVGPQEAFF
TRBJ2-7 TRBV30 - - 13 TGTGCCGGCCAGGGGTCCCCTCACTACGAGCAGTACTTC CAGQGSPHYEQYF
TRBJ2-5 TRBV7-2 - - 13 TGTGCCAGCAGCGGAGGGGCGCAAGAGACCCAGTACTTC CASSGGAQETQYF
TRBJ2-7 TRBV30 many - 13 TGTGCCTGGGCCTCGGGACAAACCTACGAGCAGTACTTC CAWASGQTYEQYF
TRBJ2-3 TRBV10-3 many - 14 TGTGCCATCAGTGGGGGACTCAGCACAGATACGCAGTATTTT CAISGGLSTDTQYF
TRBJ1-1 TRBV7-9 - - 12 TGTGCCAGTGACAATGGGAACACTGAAGCTTTCTTT CASDNGNTEAFF
TRBJ2-1 TRBV6-1 many - 15 TGTGCCAGCAGTCCAGACCCTGGTGCCTACAATGAGCAGTTCTTC CASSPDPGAYNEQFF
TRBJ2-3 TRBV12-5 many - 13 TGTGCTAGTGGTTTCGGTAGCACAGATACGCAGTATTTT CASGFGSTDTQYF
TRBJ2-3 TRBV4-2 many - 13 TGTGCCAGCAGCCGAGAGCCGGGGGATACGCAGTATTTT CASSREPGDTQYF
TRBJ1-3 TRBV18 - - 15 TGTGCCAGCTCACCATCCGGACAACCTGGAAACACCATATATTTT CASSPSGQPGNTIYF
TRBJ1-4 TRBV7-9 few TRBD1 14 TGTGCCAGCAGCTCGGACAGGGTTAATGAAAAACTGTTTTTT CASSSDRVNEKLFF
TRBJ1-2 TRBV3-1 many TRBD1 16 TGTGCCAGCAGTCCGGGACAGGGGAGGGCTTTTGATGGCTACACCTTC CASSPGQGRAFDGYTF
TRBJ2-7 TRBV12-3/TRBV12-4 many - 17 TGTGCCAGCAGTTTCAGGGACCGCCGTATCAAACCCCACGAGCAGTACTTC CASSFRDRRIKPHEQYF
TRBJ1-1 TRBV6-6 - TRBD1 15 TGTGCCAGCAGTTACTCTGAGACAGGGGGCGCTGAAGCTCTCTTT CASSYSETGGAEALF
TRBJ2-1 TRBV12-3/TRBV12-4 many - 15 TGTGCCAGCAGTTTCTCCAGGGGGGGGTCCAATGAGCAGTTCTTC CASSFSRGGSNEQFF
TRBJ2-5 TRBV24-1 many - 15 TGTGCCACCAGTGACCCGGGCTCGATACAAGAGACCCAGTACTTC CATSDPGSIQETQYF
TRBJ2-1 TRBV5-1 few TRBD2 14 TGCGCCAGCAGCTTGGGCGGGAGTTCCAATGAGCAGTTCTTC CASSLGGSSNEQFF
TRBJ1-6 TRBV3-1 many - 12 TGTGCCAGCAGCCAAGAGGGTTCACCCCTCCACTTT CASSQEGSPLHF
TRBJ2-1 TRBV24-1 few - 17 TGTGCCACCAGTGATTACCCGTCCGTTCGGAATGGCAATGAGCAGTTCTTC CATSDYPSVRNGNEQFF
TRBJ1-2 TRBV7-2 few - 15 TGTGCCAGCAGTATCCTCCGGGGGCGCTTCGGCGGCTACACCTTC CASSILRGRFGGYTF
TRBJ1-1 TRBV3-1 many - 13 TGTGCCAGCAGCCGTGAGGGAAACACTGAAGCTTTCTTT CASSREGNTEAFF
TRBJ2-7 TRBV15 few - 12 TGTGCCACCAGCGGCGCCCAGCGGGAGCAGTACTTC CATSGAQREQYF
TRBJ1-1 TRBV7-2 - - 15 TGTGCCAGCAGTTTAGGACAGTCTATGGACACTGAAGCTTTCTTT CASSLGQSMDTEAFF
TRBJ1-2 TRBV30 many - 15 TGTGCCTGGAGTGGGGGACTCCAAGGCAACTATGGCTACACCTTC CAWSGGLQGNYGYTF
TRBJ1-6 TRBV5-1 many TRBD1 17 TGCGCCAGCAGCTCAGGGACAGGGGGCTCAATAGGGTCACCCCTCCACTTT CASSSGTGGSIGSPLHF
TRBJ2-2 TRBV24-1 - - 15 TGTGCCACCAGTGATTTGCGCACCAGCACCGGGGAGCCGTTTTTT CATSDLRTSTGEPFF
TRBJ2-7 TRBV7-9 many TRBD2 15 TGTGCCAGCAGCGGGACTAGCGGGAGTGGTTACGAGCAGTACTTC CASSGTSGSGYEQYF
TRBJ2-3 TRBV20-1 - - 16 TGCAGTGGATCCTTTGGGTTGACGGGGGACACAGATACGCAGTATTTT CSGSFGLTGDTDTQYF
TRBJ2-7 TRBV12-3/TRBV12-4 once TRBD2 18 TGTGCCAGCAGTCGGACTAGCGGGATCGGCCAGAGGAGCTACGAGCAGTACTTC CASSRTSGIGQRSYEQYF
TRBJ1-4 TRBV6-1 many - 13 TGTGCCAGCAGTGTCAGGCCGGCGGAAAAACTGTTTTTT CASSVRPAEKLFF
TRBJ2-1 TRBV9 many TRBD2 15 TGTGCCAGCAGCGTAGCGAGCGGGAGGGATAATGAGCAGTTCTTC CASSVASGRDNEQFF
TRBJ2-3 TRBV11-2 many - 17 TGTGCCAGCAGCTTAGATCTTGGTGACAGCCCTCCGGAGACGCAGTATTTT CASSLDLGDSPPETQYF
TRBJ2-1 TRBV12-3/TRBV12-4 - - 16 TGTGCCAGCAGTCCCCAATTTCGGGCTGGGGGCAATGAGCAGTTCTTC CASSPQFRAGGNEQFF
TRBJ1-6 TRBV27 many - 15 TGTGCCAGCAGTTCCGAACAGGGTCATTTCTCACCCCTCCACTTT CASSSEQGHFSPLHF
TRBJ2-7 TRBV5-1 many - 12 TGCGCCAGCAGCTTGCCAGGTTCCGAGCAGTACTTC CASSLPGSEQYF
TRBJ2-4 TRBV12-3/TRBV12-4 many - 14 TGTGCCAGCAAGGTCAGCCTAGCCAAAAACATTCAGTACTTC CASKVSLAKNIQYF
TRBJ1-1 TRBV6-2/TRBV6-3 few - 14 TGTGCCAGCAGCGGTCTGGAAATGAACACTGAAGCTTTCTTT CASSGLEMNTEAFF
TRBJ2-2 TRBV29-1 many TRBD2 13 TGCAGCGTTGCTCTGGCGGGAGTAAGGGAGCTGTTTTTT CSVALAGVRELFF
TRBJ2-5 TRBV7-2 many - 13 TGTGCCAGCAGATATGGTTCGGAGGAGACCCAGTACTTC CASRYGSEETQYF
TRBJ2-7 TRBV2 many TRBD2 13 TGTGCCAGCACCCTACTAGCGGGAGACGAGCAGTACTTC CASTLLAGDEQYF
TRBJ1-6 TRBV30 many - 12 TGTGCCTGGAGTGTAGGAAATTCACCCCTCCACTTT CAWSVGNSPLHF